A single sample is the source of the 8 T cell receptor beta chains below, sequenced in a study of T cell changes during pregnancy in multiple sclerosis. The table came from immunoSEQ multiplex PCR; TCRdb's copy has only in-frame clones and leaves some out. Seen here are 13,000 or so clones, 80% to 95% observed once, and the top ten hold about 2.6%. The material sequenced was peripheral blood, taken in the second trimester of pregnancy. These receptor sequences come from a female donor in good health, enrolled as a control in a pregnancy study.

The chain uses TRBV2 and TRBJ1-5, with unresolved D. V was cut by 6 bases and J by 0 bases, with 9 bases left in between. The CDR3 has 14 residues. Germline V gives CDR1 SNHLY, CDR2 FYNNEI. The CDR3 here is CASSSDYSNQPQHF. The DNA for the CDR3 is TGTGCCAGCAGCTCAGATTATAGCAATCAGCCCCAGCATTTT.

This chain connects TRBV9 to TRBJ2-5; no clear D gene. The V and J ends lost 0 bases and 4 bases respectively, with 4 bases between them. Germline V gene lookup returns CDR1 SGDLS and CDR2 YYNGEE. This CDR3 has 12 residues. This CDR3 is CASSVVGETQYF. The CDR3 DNA is TGTGCCAGCAGCGTAGTCGGAGAGACCCAGTACTTC. The whole variable domain, filled in from reference TRBV9 and TRBJ2-5, reads DSGVTQTPKHLITATGQRVTLRCSPRSGDLSVYWYQQSLDQGLQFLIQYYNGEERAKGNILERFSAQQFPDLHSELNLSSLELGDSALYFCASSVVGETQYFGPGTRLLVL.

The chain employs TRBV27 and TRBJ1-2; 7 bases match TRBD1. The CDR3 runs 16 residues. V gave up 6 bases and J gave up 4 bases; unmatched junction bases: 14. The germline gives CDR1 MNHEY, CDR2 SMNVEV (reference sequence). CDR3 DNA sequence: TGTGCCAGCAGCTTCGGAGGGGGCGCCGGGAGCTATGGCTACACCTTC. Translating it yields CASSFGGGAGSYGYTF.

The chain employs TRBV18 and TRBJ1-2; TRBD1 matches 7 bases. With V trimmed by 3 bases and J by 2 bases, 0 bases remained unmatched. Germline CDR1 KGHSH, CDR2 LQKENI. The CDR3 length is 13 residues. For the CDR3, the DNA is TGTGCCAGCTCACCGACAGGGAACTATGGCTACACCTTC. This sequence encodes CASSPTGNYGYTF.

The chain joins TRBV4-3 to TRBJ2-2; D gene uncertain. This CDR3 has 15 residues. Germline V lookup: CDR1 LGHNA, CDR2 YSLEER. Trimming cost V 0 bases and J 9 bases, with 14 bases left between them. The CDR3 DNA is TGCGCCAGCAGCCAAGATTTCGAGCGAGTAAGGGAGCTGTTTTTT. It is translated as CASSQDFERVRELFF.

The chain couples TRBV5-5 to TRBJ1-2; TRBD1 agrees at 7 bases. Germline CDR1 is SGHKS and CDR2 is YYEKEE (reference sequence). The CDR3 spans 16 residues. V gave up 4 bases and J gave up 4 bases; unmatched junction bases: 13. The CDR3 loop reads CASSNPTGDPLYGYTF. In nucleotides, the CDR3 is TGTGCCAGCAGCAATCCTACAGGGGACCCCCTCTATGGCTACACCTTC. Together with reference TRBV5-5 and TRBJ1-2, the CDR3 gives the full variable domain: DAGVTQSPTHLIKTRGQQVTLRCSPISGHKSVSWYQQVLGQGPQFIFQYYEKEERGRGNFPDRFSARQFPNYSSELNVNALLLGDSALYLCASSNPTGDPLYGYTFGSGTRLTVV.

J is TRBJ2-1 and V is TRBV5-1; 15 bases map to TRBD2. After removal of 5 bases from V and 12 bases from J, the junction contained 9 bases not matched to a gene. The germline CDR1 and CDR2 sequences are SGHRS and YFSETQ. The CDR3 length is 15 residues. CDR3 in amino acids: CASSSGLAGGDPQFF. The CDR3, as DNA: TGCGCCAGCAGTTCCGGACTAGCGGGGGGGGACCCGCAGTTCTTC.

The chain recombines TRBV19 with TRBJ2-5; no reliable D call. CDR1 and CDR2 (germline): LNHDA, SQIVND (reference sequence). The CDR3 is 14 residues long. V shed 3 bases and J shed 2 bases, with 10 bases lying between them. The DNA of the CDR3 is TGTGCCAGTAGTATGAGCCCAGGTCAAGAGACCCAGTACTTC. It codes for CASSMSPGQETQYF. Full variable domain (remainder filled in from reference TRBV19 and TRBJ2-5): DGGITQSPKYLFRKEGQNVTLSCEQNLNHDAMYWYRQDPGQGLRLIYYSQIVNDFQKGDIAEGYSVSREKKESFPLTVTSAQKNPTAFYLCASSMSPGQETQYFGPGTRLLVL.